This T cell receptor beta chain was found in a study of cytomegalovirus exposure and HLA in healthy donors. The PCR had 60 Vbeta and 13 Jbeta primers. Data came from immunoSEQ multiplex PCR; TCRdb stores just in-frame clones and leaves some out. The table lists about 140,000 clones, more than 65% of them singletons, with under 2% in the top ten. CDR1 is MNHNS and CDR2 is SASEGT in the germline V gene. V dropped 9 bases and J dropped 2; count of bases not matched to a gene: 8. The CDR3 loop spans 15 amino acids. General observations from the study: TCR beta sequences reportedly predicted the HLA-A and HLA-B alleles of most subjects accurately. Within a later analysis, the majority of CMV-associated TCR beta chains appeared HLA-restricted. In an earlier analysis, about 87% or about 30%: the productive usage of most TCR beta V segments.

Points on this clone: Its target is unknown.

The TCR originated in a young woman in good health and CMV-seronegative. Source material: PBMCs. The chain couples TRBV6-1 to TRBJ1-5; 9 bases are a match to TRBD1. Here the CDR3 reads CASIRGDRGNQPQHF. The CDR3 DNA is TGTGCCAGTATCAGGGGGGACAGGGGCAATCAGCCCCAGCATTTT.